This T cell receptor beta chain was recorded in a study of graft-versus-host responses after intestinal transplantation (dated by TCRdb to the early 2020s). For the study in its entirety: Recipients received multivisceral, liver-intestinal, or isolated intestinal transplants. Anti-thymocyte globulin induction was given to all recipients, followed by maintenance tacrolimus and steroids for around three years. After intestinal transplantation, graft-versus-host and host-versus-graft alloreactive T cell clones were followed in the graft, circulation and bone marrow using bulk TCR-beta CDR3 sequencing. Alloreactive clones were identified by sequencing pre-transplant mixed lymphocyte reaction products and comparing them with unstimulated pre-transplant donor and recipient T cells. Of the roughly 25 intestinal transplant recipients enrolled in the cohort, one of whom was a retransplant, a few patients without pretransplant specimens were excluded. A peak of at least 4% donor T cells among recipient peripheral blood mononuclear cells was the definition used for donor T cell macrochimerism. Samples from a few later patients were sequenced in-house on an Illumina MiSeq with MiXCR processing rather than by the commercial service.

The library was obtained by the immunoSEQ multiplex PCR assay. For most patients, genomic DNA was isolated with the Qiagen DNeasy Blood and Tissue Kit and shipped frozen to Adaptive Biotechnologies for TCR sequencing. Adaptive Biotechnologies carried out high-throughput TCR-beta CDR3 sequencing of genomic DNA for most patients. From the authors' description of their analysis: Adaptive's ImmunoSEQ software was the source of the TCR sequencing data for over 15 patients, while a few other patients were processed with MiXCR and VDJtools. CD4 versus CD8 sorting errors were corrected by removing sequences found in both subsets at a frequency ratio below 5:1. Because the origin of CDR3 nucleotide sequences shared between donor and recipient could not be assigned, those sequences were removed. To count as alloreactive, a clone needed at least 2-fold expansion over unstimulated cells and a minimum CFSE-low frequency of 0.002% (template counts) or 0.001% (read counts). Mappable clones were those detected in sequenced pre-transplant spleen, lymph node, or MLR CFSE-low populations of the donor or recipient. The cumulative frequency of alloreactive clones was calculated as a percentage of all sequences, weighted by copy number. TCRdb retrieved this table from immuneACCESS and kept in-frame rearrangements only. Not all clones are present; in checked studies, unresolved V genes account for under half, and no reason is known for the remainder. The D gene and trimming were derived from the DNA, and the V and J assignments and clone size from that table. For this sample there are about 110,000 clones; about nine tenths appear just once. Together, the top ten hold roughly 0.64% of the sample.

The study at large found these results: GvH clones were found in recipient bone marrow, and some of the GvH clones appeared earlier in ileal mucosa or blood, which is consistent with an intestinal mucosal origin. Patients with donor T cell macrochimerism had high GvH to HvG T cell clonal ratios in their allografts. Early after transplant, declines in HvG clones were associated with peak levels of circulating GvH clones. The relatively low number and heterogeneity of intestinal transplant patients limited the conclusions.

The CDR3 runs 16 amino acids, cysteine and phenylalanine included. Only CDR3 DNA is held: 48 bases, read in frame from base 1. The V end loses 5 bases and the J end loses 6 bases, and a stretch of 23 bases separates them. CDR1 and CDR2, looked up from the germline V gene (reference sequence), are GTSNPN and SVGIG. Sample time point, as interpreted from the label and publication: cells obtained before transplantation from donor or recipient. CD3+CD4+ and CD3+CD8+ populations were FACS-sorted from unstimulated pre-transplant donor and recipient cells taken from spleen or lymph nodes. As concerns this clone: No cognate antigen has been identified for it. No base quality information exists; no much larger clone differs at one position.

The chain joins TRBV30 to TRBJ2-4; TRBD2 is a possible D gene, resting on 5 matching bases. This receptor was obtained from a human donor who was the organ donor for an intestinal transplant. The sequenced sample was unstimulated CD4+ T cells sorted from spleen or lymph node cells, obtained before transplant. The CDR3 reads CAWEHEGGGRRNIQYF. The bases are TGTGCCTGGGAGCATGAAGGAGGTGGAAGGAGAAACATTCAGTACTTC.